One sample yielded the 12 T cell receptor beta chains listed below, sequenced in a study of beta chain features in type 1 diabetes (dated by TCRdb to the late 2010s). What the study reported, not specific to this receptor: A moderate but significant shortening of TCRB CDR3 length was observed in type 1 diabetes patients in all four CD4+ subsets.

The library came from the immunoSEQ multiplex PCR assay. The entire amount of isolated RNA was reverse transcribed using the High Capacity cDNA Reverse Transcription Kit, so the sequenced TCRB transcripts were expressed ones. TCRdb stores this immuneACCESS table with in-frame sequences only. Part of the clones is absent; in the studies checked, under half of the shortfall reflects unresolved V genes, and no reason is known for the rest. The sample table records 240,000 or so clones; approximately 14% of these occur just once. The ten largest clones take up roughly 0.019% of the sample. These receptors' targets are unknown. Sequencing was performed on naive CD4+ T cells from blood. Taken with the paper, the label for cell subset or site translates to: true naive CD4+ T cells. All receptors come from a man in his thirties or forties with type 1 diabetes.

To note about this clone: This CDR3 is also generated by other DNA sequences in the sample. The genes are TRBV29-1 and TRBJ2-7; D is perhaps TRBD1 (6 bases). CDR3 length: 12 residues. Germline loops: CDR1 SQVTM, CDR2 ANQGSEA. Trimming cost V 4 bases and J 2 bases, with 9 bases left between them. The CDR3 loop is CSVVQGPYEQYF. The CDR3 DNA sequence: TGCAGCGTTGTACAGGGACCCTACGAGCAGTACTTC.

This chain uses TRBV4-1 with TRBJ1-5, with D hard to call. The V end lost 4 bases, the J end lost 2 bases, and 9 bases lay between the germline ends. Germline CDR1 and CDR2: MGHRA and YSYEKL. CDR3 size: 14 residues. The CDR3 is CASSPTEGNQPQHF. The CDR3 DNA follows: TGCGCCAGCAGCCCAACCGAGGGCAATCAGCCCCAGCATTTT.

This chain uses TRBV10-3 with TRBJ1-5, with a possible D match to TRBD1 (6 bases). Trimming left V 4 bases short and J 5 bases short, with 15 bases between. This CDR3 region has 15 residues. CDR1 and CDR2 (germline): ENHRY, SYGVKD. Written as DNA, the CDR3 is TGTGCCATCAGTGGGTCGGGGGGGGCGGATCAGCCCCAGCATTTT. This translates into CAISGSGGADQPQHF.

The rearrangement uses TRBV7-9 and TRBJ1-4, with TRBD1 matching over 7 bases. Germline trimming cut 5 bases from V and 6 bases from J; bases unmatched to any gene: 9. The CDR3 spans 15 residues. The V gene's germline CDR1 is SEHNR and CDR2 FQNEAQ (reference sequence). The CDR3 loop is CASSPRQGKDEKLFF. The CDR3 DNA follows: TGTGCCAGCAGCCCTCGACAGGGTAAAGATGAAAAACTGTTTTTT.

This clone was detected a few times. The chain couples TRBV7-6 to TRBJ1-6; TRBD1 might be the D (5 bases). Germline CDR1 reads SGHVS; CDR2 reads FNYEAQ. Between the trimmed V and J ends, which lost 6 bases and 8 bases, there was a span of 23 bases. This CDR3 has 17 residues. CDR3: CASRSVGGAVGDSPLHF. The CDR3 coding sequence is TGTGCCAGCAGATCGGTAGGAGGGGCGGTAGGAGATTCACCCCTCCACTTT.

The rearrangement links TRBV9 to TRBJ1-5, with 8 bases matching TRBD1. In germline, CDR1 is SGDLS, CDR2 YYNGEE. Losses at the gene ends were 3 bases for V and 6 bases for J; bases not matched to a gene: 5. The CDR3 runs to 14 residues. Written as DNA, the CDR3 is TGTGCCAGCAGCGCCGGACAGGGCGCTCAGCCCCAGCATTTT. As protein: CASSAGQGAQPQHF.

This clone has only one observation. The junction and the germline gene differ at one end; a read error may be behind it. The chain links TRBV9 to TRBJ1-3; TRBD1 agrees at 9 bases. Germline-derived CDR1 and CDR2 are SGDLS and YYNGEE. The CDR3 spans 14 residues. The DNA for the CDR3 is TGTGCCAGCTCCTCTGGACAGGGGTTAGACACCACATATTTT. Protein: CASSSGQGLDTTYF.

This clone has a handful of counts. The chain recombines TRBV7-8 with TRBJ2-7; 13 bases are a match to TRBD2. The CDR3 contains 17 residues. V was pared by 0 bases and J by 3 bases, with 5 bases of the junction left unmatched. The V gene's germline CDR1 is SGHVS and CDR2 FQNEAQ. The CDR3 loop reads CASSLARTSGSVYEQYF. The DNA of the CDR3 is TGTGCCAGCAGCTTAGCTCGGACTAGCGGGAGTGTCTACGAGCAGTACTTC.

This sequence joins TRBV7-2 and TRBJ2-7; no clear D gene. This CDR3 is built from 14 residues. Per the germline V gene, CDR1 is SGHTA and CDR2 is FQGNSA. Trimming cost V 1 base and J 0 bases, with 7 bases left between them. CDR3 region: CASSLEESSYEQYF. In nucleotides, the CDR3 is TGTGCCAGCAGCTTAGAAGAGTCCTCCTACGAGCAGTACTTC.

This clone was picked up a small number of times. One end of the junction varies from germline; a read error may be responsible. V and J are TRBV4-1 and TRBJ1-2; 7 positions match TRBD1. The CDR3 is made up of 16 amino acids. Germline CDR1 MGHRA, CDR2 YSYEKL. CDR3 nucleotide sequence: TGCGCCAGCAGCAAAGACGACCGGGGACAGAACTATGGCTACACCTTC. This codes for CASSKDDRGQNYGYTF.

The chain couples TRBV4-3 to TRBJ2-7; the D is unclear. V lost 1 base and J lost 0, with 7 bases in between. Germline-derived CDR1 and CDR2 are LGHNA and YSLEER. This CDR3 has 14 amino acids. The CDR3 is CASSQGPISYEQYF. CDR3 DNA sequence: TGCGCCAGCAGCCAAGGGCCGATCTCCTACGAGCAGTACTTC.

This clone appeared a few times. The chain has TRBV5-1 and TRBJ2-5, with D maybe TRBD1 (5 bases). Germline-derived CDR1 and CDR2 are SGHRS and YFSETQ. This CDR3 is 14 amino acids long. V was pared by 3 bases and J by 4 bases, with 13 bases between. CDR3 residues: CASSSSDRGETQYF. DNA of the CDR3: TGCGCCAGCAGCTCGTCTGATAGGGGAGAGACCCAGTACTTC.